Presented here are 9 T cell receptor beta chains from one specimen sequenced in a study of molecular identifiers for immune sequencing clone quantification. TCRdb reprocessed the PCR reads via MiXCR and lists one record per CDR3 protein. The profile shows hundreds of thousands of distinct CDR3 sequences, roughly 27% of them singletons. Sequencing was performed on naive CD8+ T cells from blood, with Jurkat cell RNA spiked in. Subset defined: FACS-sorted CD8+CD4-CCR7+CD45RA+ naive T cells. All receptors come from a human donor in good health. Some libraries in this study had Jurkat cell RNA spiked in.

In this sample, this clonotype turned up many times. V is TRBV6-5 and J is TRBJ2-3; D might be TRBD2 (6 bases). Trimming stripped 0 bases from V and 4 bases from J, with 11 bases between. In germline, CDR1 is MNHEY, CDR2 SVGAGI. CDR3 length: 15 amino acids. The chain's CDR3 is CASSYSTSLADTQYF. The CDR3 nucleotides read TGTGCCAGCAGTTACTCTACTAGCCTCGCAGATACGCAGTATTTT.

On this clonotype: Compared with germline, one end of the junction differs, possibly owing to a read error. The chain employs TRBV12-3 or TRBV12-4 and TRBJ1-1; perhaps TRBD1 as D (6 bases). The CDR3 spans 11 residues. This CDR3 reads CASTLGGRVLF. For the CDR3, the DNA is TGTGCCAGCACTTTAGGGGGTCGAGTTCTCTTT.

In regard to this clonotype: This could be a read error, since a much larger clone is one nucleotide away. This sequence joins TRBV24-1 and TRBJ2-1; 8 bases are a match to TRBD2. The germline V gene encodes CDR1 KGHDR and CDR2 SFDVKD. The CDR3 is 16 residues long. CDR3 nucleotides: TGTGACACCAGTCCACTAGCGGCTAGCTCCTACAATGAGCAGTTCTTC. Translation gives CDTSPLAASSYNEQFF.

This clonotype has at least ten counts. One end of the junction fails to match germline, which may point to a read error. This chain joins TRBV5-1 and TRBJ2-7, with TRBD1 identical over 8 bases. This CDR3 is built from 13 residues. The germline V gene encodes CDR1 SGHRS and CDR2 YFSETQ. The CDR3 DNA is TGTGCCAGCAGCCTGGGACAGGACTACGAGCAGTACTTC. It yields the protein CASSLGQDYEQYF.

The rearrangement links TRBV7-9 to TRBJ1-4; the D gene is possibly TRBD1 (6 bases). The V gene lost 4 bases and the J gene lost 8 bases, with 14 bases spanning the gap. This CDR3 is built from 14 residues. CDR1 and CDR2 (germline): SEHNR, FQNEAQ (reference sequence). Here the CDR3 reads CASSSPGAGEKLFF. Written as DNA, the CDR3 is TGTGCCAGCAGCTCACCGGGGGCCGGAGAAAAACTGTTTTTT.

The chain uses TRBV12-3 or TRBV12-4 and TRBJ2-7, with 7 bases matching TRBD1. V lost 5 bases to trimming and J lost 1 base; unmatched junction nucleotides: 14. The CDR3 is 17 residues long. CDR3 sequence reads: CASSTHSLDRVSYEQYF. CDR3 nucleotide sequence: TGTGCCAGCAGTACTCATTCCCTAGACAGGGTTTCCTACGAGCAGTACTTC.

The chain links TRBV4-1 to TRBJ2-2, with D tentatively TRBD2 (6 bases). This CDR3 has 15 residues. The V end lost 0 bases, the J end lost 6 bases, and 11 bases lay between the germline ends. Germline V gene data show CDR1 as MGHRA and CDR2 as YSYEKL. CDR3 coding DNA: TGCGCCAGCAGCCAAGAGGGGGGTTCGGCCGGGGAGCTGTTTTTT. Translated, it gives CASSQEGGSAGELFF.

There are many counts of this clonotype. The gene calls are TRBV12-3 or TRBV12-4 and TRBJ2-6, with D unresolved. The CDR3 sequence is 14 residues long. Trimming removed 5 bases from V and 0 bases from J, with 5 bases in between. The CDR3 loop reads CASSAASGANVLTF. The CDR3 nucleotides are TGTGCCAGCAGTGCCGCCTCTGGGGCCAACGTCCTGACTTTC.

V usage is TRBV4-1 and J usage is TRBJ2-1; 7 bases agree with TRBD2. CDR1 and CDR2 (germline): MGHRA, YSYEKL. The CDR3 has 16 residues. The trim removed 4 bases at V and 4 bases at J, leaving 10 bases unmatched. The CDR3 here is CASSPQGEGGYNEQFF. Here the CDR3 DNA reads TGCGCCAGCAGCCCCCAAGGGGAGGGAGGATACAATGAGCAGTTCTTC.